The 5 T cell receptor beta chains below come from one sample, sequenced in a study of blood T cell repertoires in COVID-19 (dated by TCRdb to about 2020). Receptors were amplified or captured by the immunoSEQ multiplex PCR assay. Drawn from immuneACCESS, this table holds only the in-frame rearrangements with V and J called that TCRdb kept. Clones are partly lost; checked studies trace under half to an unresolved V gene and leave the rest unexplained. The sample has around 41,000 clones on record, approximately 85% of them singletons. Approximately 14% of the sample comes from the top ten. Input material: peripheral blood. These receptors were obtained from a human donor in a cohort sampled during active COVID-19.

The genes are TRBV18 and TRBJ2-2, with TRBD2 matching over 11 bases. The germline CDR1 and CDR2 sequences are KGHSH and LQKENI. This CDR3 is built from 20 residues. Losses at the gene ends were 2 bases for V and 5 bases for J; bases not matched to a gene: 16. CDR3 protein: CASSPTSGGYPTGKTGELFF. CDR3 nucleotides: TGTGCCAGCTCACCAACTAGCGGGGGATACCCAACGGGAAAAACCGGGGAGCTGTTTTTT.

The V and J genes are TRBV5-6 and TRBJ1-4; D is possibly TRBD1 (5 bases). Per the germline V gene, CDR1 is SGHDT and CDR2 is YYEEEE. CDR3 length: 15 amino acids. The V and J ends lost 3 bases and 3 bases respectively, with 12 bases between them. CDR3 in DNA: TGTGCCAGCAGCTGGCGTCGGGGGGCTAATGAAAAACTGTTTTTT. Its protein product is CASSWRRGANEKLFF.

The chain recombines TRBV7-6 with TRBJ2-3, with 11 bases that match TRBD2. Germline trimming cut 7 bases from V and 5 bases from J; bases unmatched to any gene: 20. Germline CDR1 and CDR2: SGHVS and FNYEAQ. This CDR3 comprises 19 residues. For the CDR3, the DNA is TGTGCCAGCAACCAGGGACCACTAGCGGGGGACTTCTTAGGAGATACGCAGTATTTT. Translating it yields CASNQGPLAGDFLGDTQYF.

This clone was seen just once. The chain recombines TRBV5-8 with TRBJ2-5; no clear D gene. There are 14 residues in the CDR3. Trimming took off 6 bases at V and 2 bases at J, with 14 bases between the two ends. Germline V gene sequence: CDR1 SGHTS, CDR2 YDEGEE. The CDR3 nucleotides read TGTGCCAGCACACGTGGCGGCGTTCAAGAGACCCAGTACTTC. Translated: CASTRGGVQETQYF.

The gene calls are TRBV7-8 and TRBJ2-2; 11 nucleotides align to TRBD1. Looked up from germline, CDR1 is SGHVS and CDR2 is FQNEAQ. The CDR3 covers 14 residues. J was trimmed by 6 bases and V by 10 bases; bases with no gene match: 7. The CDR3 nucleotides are TGTGCCACCGCGGGGGGACAGGGGGCCGGGGAGCTGTTTTTT. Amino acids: CATAGGQGAGELFF.